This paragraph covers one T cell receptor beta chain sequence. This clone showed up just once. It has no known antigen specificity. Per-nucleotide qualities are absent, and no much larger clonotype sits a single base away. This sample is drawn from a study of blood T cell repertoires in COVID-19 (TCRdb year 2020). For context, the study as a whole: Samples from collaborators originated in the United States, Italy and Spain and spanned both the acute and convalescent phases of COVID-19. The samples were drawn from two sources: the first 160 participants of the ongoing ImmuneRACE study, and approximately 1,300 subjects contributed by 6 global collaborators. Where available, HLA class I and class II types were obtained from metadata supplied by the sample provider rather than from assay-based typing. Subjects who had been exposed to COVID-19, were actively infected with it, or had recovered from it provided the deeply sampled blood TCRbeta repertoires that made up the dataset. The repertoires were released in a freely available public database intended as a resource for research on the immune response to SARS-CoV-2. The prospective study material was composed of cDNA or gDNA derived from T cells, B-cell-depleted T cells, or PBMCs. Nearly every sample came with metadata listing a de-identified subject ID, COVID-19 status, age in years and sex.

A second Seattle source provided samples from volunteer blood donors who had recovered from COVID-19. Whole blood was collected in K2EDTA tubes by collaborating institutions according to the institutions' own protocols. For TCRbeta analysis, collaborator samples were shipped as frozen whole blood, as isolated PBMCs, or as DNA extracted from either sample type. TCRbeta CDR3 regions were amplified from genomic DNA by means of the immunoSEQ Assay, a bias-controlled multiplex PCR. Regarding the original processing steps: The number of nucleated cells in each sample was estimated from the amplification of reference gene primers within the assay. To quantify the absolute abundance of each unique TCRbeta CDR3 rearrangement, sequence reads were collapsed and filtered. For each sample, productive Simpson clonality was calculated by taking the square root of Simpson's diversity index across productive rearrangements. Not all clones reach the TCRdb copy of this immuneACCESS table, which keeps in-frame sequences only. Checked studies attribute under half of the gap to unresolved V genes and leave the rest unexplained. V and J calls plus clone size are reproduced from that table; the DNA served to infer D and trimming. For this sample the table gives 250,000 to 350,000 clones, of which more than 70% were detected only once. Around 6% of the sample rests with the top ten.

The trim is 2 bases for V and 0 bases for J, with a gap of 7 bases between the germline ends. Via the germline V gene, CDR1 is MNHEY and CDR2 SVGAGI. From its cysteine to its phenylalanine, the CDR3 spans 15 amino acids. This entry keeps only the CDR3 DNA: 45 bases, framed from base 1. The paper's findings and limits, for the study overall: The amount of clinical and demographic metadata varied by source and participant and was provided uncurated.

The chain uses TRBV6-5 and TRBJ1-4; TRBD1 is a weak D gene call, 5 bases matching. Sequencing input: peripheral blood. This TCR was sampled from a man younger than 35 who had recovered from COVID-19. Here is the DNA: TGTGCCAGCAGTTACCGGGGGGCAACTAATGAAAAACTGTTTTTT. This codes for CASSYRGATNEKLFF.